These 31 T cell receptor beta chains were sequenced from one sample in a study of T cell clones after liver transplantation. TCRdb keeps only in-frame clones here, not all; method: immunoSEQ multiplex PCR. The sample has roughly 67,000 clones, nearly 95% seen once; the top ten hold approximately 0.96%. The sample in question was CD4+ T cells from blood, obtained less than 27 months after liver transplant. Every receptor here comes from a human patient who received a liver transplant. Part of the T cells may come from the graft donor.

Written as DNA, the CDR3 is TGTGCCACCAGCAGAGAAGGGGGCGGTTATACGCAGTATTTT. Translated, it gives CATSREGGGYTQYF. This chain joins TRBV15 and TRBJ2-3, with 7 bases matching TRBD1. The CDR3 is 14 amino acids. Germline CDR1 reads LNHNV; CDR2 reads YYDKDF (reference sequence). V shed 0 bases and J 7 bases; nucleotides not matched to a gene: 4. Using reference TRBV15 and TRBJ2-3 for the parts outside the CDR3, the full variable domain is DAMVIQNPRYQVTQFGKPVTLSCSQTLNHNVMYWYQQKSSQAPKLLFHYYDKDFNNEADTPDNFQSRRPNTSFCFLDIRSPGLGDTAMYLCATSREGGGYTQYFGPGTRLTVL.

V and J are TRBV9 and TRBJ2-1; 10 nucleotides agree with TRBD2. With V trimmed by 4 bases and J by 0 bases, 7 bases remained unmatched. Germline CDR1 SGDLS, CDR2 YYNGEE. The CDR3 length is 17 residues. CDR3 sequence (DNA): TGTGCCAGCAGCCCCGGACTAGCGGAGAGCTCCTACAATGAGCAGTTCTTC. Translated: CASSPGLAESSYNEQFF.

This chain uses TRBV5-1 with TRBJ1-2, with D hard to call. The CDR3 spans 14 residues. Germline lookup yields CDR1 SGHRS and CDR2 YFSETQ. Trimming cost V 0 bases and J 6 bases, with 12 bases left between them. The CDR3, as DNA: TGCGCCAGCAGCTTGGCGAGGGTTGGGGATGGCTACACCTTC. Protein: CASSLARVGDGYTF.

CDR3 bases: TGTGCCATCAGTGGGGGGACTAGCGAGGGCAATGAGCAGTTCTTC. Its protein is CAISGGTSEGNEQFF. The chain recombines TRBV10-3 with TRBJ2-1; 10 positions agree with TRBD2. The CDR3 has 15 amino acids. Germline CDR1 is ENHRY and CDR2 is SYGVKD. Germline trimming cut 4 bases from V and 6 bases from J; bases unmatched to any gene: 6.

The CDR3 DNA reads TGTGCCAGCAGCTTCCTAGCGGGAAACACCGGGGAGCTGTTTTTT. This codes for CASSFLAGNTGELFF. The chain uses TRBV11-1 and TRBJ2-2; 9 nucleotides align to TRBD2. The CDR3 has 15 residues. After removal of 3 bases from V and 2 bases from J, the junction contained 1 base not matched to a gene. The germline CDR1 and CDR2 sequences are SGHAT and FQDESV (reference sequence). The full variable domain, with the rest looked up from reference TRBV11-1 and TRBJ2-2, is EAEVAQSPRYKITEKSQAVAFWCDPISGHATLYWYRQILGQGPELLVQFQDESVVDDSQLPKDRFSAERLKGVDSTLKIQPAELGDSAMYLCASSFLAGNTGELFFGEGSRLTVL.

The V call is TRBV5-1, the J call TRBJ2-5; D is ambiguous. Trimming left V 1 base short and J 2 bases short, with 6 bases between. CDR1 and CDR2 from the germline V gene are SGHRS and YFSETQ. The CDR3 spans 13 residues. CDR3 protein: CASSLYSQETQYF. CDR3 nucleotide sequence: TGCGCCAGCAGCTTGTATTCTCAAGAGACCCAGTACTTC.

The rearrangement joins TRBV4-3 to TRBJ2-3; the match to TRBD2 covers 8 bases. The CDR3 covers 17 residues. After removal of 1 base from V and 6 bases from J, the junction contained 12 bases not matched to a gene. Germline CDR1 LGHNA, CDR2 YSLEER. This chain's CDR3 is CASSQGGGREGGDTQYF. Here the CDR3 DNA reads TGCGCCAGCAGCCAAGGAGGAGGACGGGAGGGAGGTGATACGCAGTATTTT.

The J gene is TRBJ2-2, the V gene TRBV11-3; D is possibly TRBD1 (6 bases). Trimming took 5 bases from V and 2 from J, leaving 12 bases between them. Germline CDR1 and CDR2: SGHNT and YENEEA. The length of the CDR3 is 15 residues. CDR3 residues: CASSPGHTNTGELFF. CDR3 nucleotides: TGTGCCAGCAGCCCGGGACACACCAACACCGGGGAGCTGTTTTTT.

This chain uses TRBV19 with TRBJ2-5; 7 bases fit TRBD2. The CDR3 extends over 13 amino acids. Germline CDR1 and CDR2: LNHDA and SQIVND (reference sequence). V lost 3 bases and J lost 3; bases outside the gene matches: 1. Written as DNA, the CDR3 is TGTGCCAGTAGTATGGGGGGGAAAGAGACCCAGTACTTC. Its protein product is CASSMGGKETQYF.

This clone was seen just once. V and J are TRBV5-1 and TRBJ1-3; D gene unclear. Germline-derived CDR1 and CDR2 are SGHRS and YFSETQ. The CDR3 covers 15 residues. The V end lost 5 bases, the J end lost 0 bases, and 12 bases lay between the germline ends. The CDR3 here is CASRGQASSGNTIYF. The CDR3 DNA follows: TGCGCCAGCAGGGGCCAGGCCAGCTCTGGAAACACCATATATTTT.

V and J are TRBV7-6 and TRBJ2-1, with D unclear. Germline V gives CDR1 SGHVS, CDR2 FNYEAQ. The CDR3 length is 14 residues. V was trimmed by 1 base and J by 6 bases, leaving 10 bases between them. CDR3: CASSLGQPGNEQFF. Here the CDR3 DNA reads TGTGCCAGCAGCTTAGGCCAGCCGGGCAATGAGCAGTTCTTC.

This chain joins TRBV28 and TRBJ2-7; TRBD1 aligns across 10 bases. Germline CDR1 is MDHEN and CDR2 is SYDVKM. This CDR3 contains 15 residues. Germline trimming cut 6 bases from V and 4 bases from J; bases unmatched to any gene: 9. The CDR3 DNA reads TGTGCCAGCAGACCTACCGGGACAGGGGTATACGAGCAGTACTTC. This translates into CASRPTGTGVYEQYF.

The chain uses TRBV2 and TRBJ2-7; D is uncertain. Germline CDR1 SNHLY, CDR2 FYNNEI. This CDR3 has 15 residues. V shed 6 bases and J shed 0 bases, with 15 bases lying between them. CDR3 in amino acids: CASSQVGLSSYEQYF. CDR3 bases: TGTGCCAGCAGCCAGGTAGGGTTGAGCTCCTACGAGCAGTACTTC.

This chain uses TRBV5-1 with TRBJ2-3; D is undetermined. The CDR3 has 13 amino acids. The V gene's germline CDR1 is SGHRS and CDR2 YFSETQ. V lost 6 bases to trimming and J lost 2 bases, with 10 bases between them. CDR3 coding DNA: TGCGCCAGCAAGACGAGCGTCACAGATACGCAGTATTTT. Translation: CASKTSVTDTQYF. Based on the CDR3 plus reference TRBV5-1 and TRBJ2-3, the full variable domain is KAGVTQTPRYLIKTRGQQVTLSCSPISGHRSVSWYQQTPGQGLQFLFEYFSETQRNKGNFPGRFSGRQFSNSRSEMNVSTLELGDSALYLCASKTSVTDTQYFGPGTRLTVL.

This CDR3 is CASRAQGGQTNEKLFF. The CDR3 coding sequence is TGTGCCAGCAGGGCGCAGGGGGGGCAGACTAATGAAAAACTGTTTTTT. The chain uses TRBV7-9 and TRBJ1-4; 7 nucleotides agree with TRBD1. Trimming cost V 6 bases and J 2 bases; bases outside gene matches: 9. CDR1 is SEHNR and CDR2 is FQNEAQ in the germline V gene (reference sequence). CDR3 length equals 16 residues.

The chain has TRBV11-3 and TRBJ2-7, with D tentatively TRBD1 (6 bases). CDR3 length: 14 amino acids. Trimming took off 5 bases at V and 2 bases at J, with 13 bases between the two ends. The germline gives CDR1 SGHNT, CDR2 YENEEA. CDR3 DNA sequence: TGTGCCAGCAGCCCAGGGGCTTCGCCCTACGAGCAGTACTTC. Translating it yields CASSPGASPYEQYF. The entire variable domain, with the rest obtained from reference TRBV11-3 and TRBJ2-7, is as follows: EAGVVQSPRYKIIEKKQPVAFWCNPISGHNTLYWYLQNLGQGPELLIRYENEEAVDDSQLPKDRFSAERLKGVDSTLKIQPAELGDSAVYLCASSPGASPYEQYFGPGTRLTVT.

V is TRBV4-2 and J is TRBJ2-3, with D possibly TRBD2 on 6 matching bases. The CDR3 is 17 residues long. Trimming pared 4 bases from V and 5 bases from J, leaving 22 bases between. The V gene's germline CDR1 is LGHNA and CDR2 YNFKEQ. The CDR3 spells CASSPLLAVQAGDTQYF. CDR3 DNA sequence: TGTGCCAGCAGCCCCCTTTTAGCGGTCCAAGCTGGAGATACGCAGTATTTT.

The CDR3 loop reads CASSLVVYAQPQHF. The CDR3 bases are TGTGCCAGCAGCTTGGTCGTCTACGCTCAGCCCCAGCATTTT. The rearrangement joins TRBV5-5 to TRBJ1-5; no reliable D call. CDR3 length equals 14 residues. V lost 0 bases and J 6 bases, leaving 10 bases between the germline ends. Germline values: CDR1 SGHKS, CDR2 YYEKEE (reference sequence).

The V gene is TRBV6-4, the J gene TRBJ2-1; D is unclear. The CDR3 totals 11 residues. Per germline, CDR1 MRHNA and CDR2 SNTAGT. V was shortened by 3 bases and J by 11 bases, with 8 bases between the two germline ends. The CDR3 protein is CASSDAGKQFF. CDR3 bases: TGTGCCAGCAGTGATGCAGGTAAGCAGTTCTTC.

V and J are TRBV7-2 and TRBJ1-1; possibly TRBD1 for D (5 bases). The V end lost 3 bases, the J end lost 4 bases, and 9 bases lay between the germline ends. CDR3 length: 13 amino acids. Germline V gene lookup returns CDR1 SGHTA and CDR2 FQGNSA. The CDR3 region is CASSFGGSTEAFF. The CDR3 nucleotides read TGTGCCAGCAGCTTCGGGGGTAGCACTGAAGCTTTCTTT.

The chain is built from TRBV2 and TRBJ2-2; 10 nucleotides align to TRBD2. This CDR3 is built from 15 residues. V was clipped by 7 bases and J by 2 bases; unmatched bases: 4. Germline values: CDR1 SNHLY, CDR2 FYNNEI. CDR3 sequence: CASKGTSVNTGELFF. In DNA, the CDR3 is TGTGCCAGCAAGGGGACTAGCGTAAACACCGGGGAGCTGTTTTTT.

The CDR3 loop reads CASSEDRVTYNEQFF. Written as DNA, the CDR3 is TGTGCCAGCAGTGAAGACAGGGTAACCTACAATGAGCAGTTCTTC. The chain joins TRBV2 to TRBJ2-1; a weak D match, TRBD1 (6 bases). Trimming took off 1 base at V and 2 bases at J, with 9 bases between the two ends. The germline V gene encodes CDR1 SNHLY and CDR2 FYNNEI. The CDR3 length is 15 residues.

The CDR3 region has the DNA TGTGCCAGCAGCTATAGCGGGGCCTCCTACAATGAGCAGTTCTTC. Its protein is CASSYSGASYNEQFF. The chain employs TRBV5-4 and TRBJ2-1; 8 bases align to TRBD2. The germline CDR1 and CDR2 sequences are SGHNT and YYREEE (reference sequence). V was clipped by 3 bases and J by 0 bases; unmatched bases: 2. This CDR3 region has 15 residues. The full variable domain, rest sourced from reference TRBV5-4 and TRBJ2-1, is ETGVTQSPTHLIKTRGQQVTLRCSSQSGHNTVSWYQQALGQGPQFIFQYYREEENGRGNFPPRFSGLQFPNYSSELNVNALELDDSALYLCASSYSGASYNEQFFGPGTRLTVL.

This chain connects TRBV11-2 to TRBJ1-3; a weak D match, TRBD1 (5 bases). Germline V gene lookup returns CDR1 SGHAT and CDR2 FQNNGV. This CDR3 has 16 amino acids. V dropped 1 base and J dropped 0 bases, with 10 bases sitting between them. The CDR3 loop is CASSLVDSRSGNTIYF. CDR3 coding DNA: TGTGCCAGCAGCTTAGTAGACAGTCGCTCTGGAAACACCATATATTTT.

J is TRBJ1-5 and V is TRBV28; D not certain. CDR3 length: 11 residues. Trimming removed 4 bases at V and 7 bases at J, with 5 bases between. Germline loops: CDR1 MDHEN, CDR2 SYDVKM. The CDR3 reads CASSSRQPQHF. The CDR3 nucleotides read TGTGCCAGCAGTTCCCGCCAGCCCCAGCATTTT.

The chain combines TRBV11-2 with TRBJ2-7; D unclear. This CDR3 is built from 14 residues. V lost 2 bases and J 3 bases, leaving 11 bases between the germline ends. Looked up from germline, CDR1 is SGHAT and CDR2 is FQNNGV. CDR3: CASSLSFRDYEQYF. For the CDR3, the DNA is TGTGCCAGCAGCTTAAGTTTCCGAGACTACGAGCAGTACTTC.

V usage is TRBV11-3 and J usage is TRBJ2-3, with a possible D match to TRBD2 (8 bases). Per germline, CDR1 SGHNT and CDR2 YENEEA. CDR3 length equals 17 residues. The germline V and J ends were trimmed by 1 base and 4 bases, with 18 bases remaining between them. The CDR3 reads CASSLARGLAGADTQYF. As DNA, the CDR3 is TGTGCCAGCAGCTTAGCGAGGGGGCTAGCGGGTGCAGATACGCAGTATTTT.

The chain employs TRBV7-2 and TRBJ2-1; D possibly uses TRBD1 or TRBD2 (5 bases each). V was cut by 6 bases and J by 8 bases, with 14 bases left in between. Per germline, CDR1 SGHTA and CDR2 FQGNSA. The CDR3 length is 13 residues. The chain's CDR3 is CASSSFRGDEQFF. The CDR3 coding sequence is TGTGCCAGCAGTTCCTTTCGGGGCGATGAGCAGTTCTTC.

This chain joins TRBV11-2 and TRBJ2-7, with D possibly TRBD2 on 5 matching bases. The V end lost 4 bases, the J end lost 9 bases, and 16 bases lay between the germline ends. Germline V lookup: CDR1 SGHAT, CDR2 FQNNGV. The CDR3 contains 13 residues. The CDR3 sequence: CASSSRGLVGQYF. The CDR3 bases are TGTGCCAGCAGCTCGAGAGGGCTTGTTGGGCAGTACTTC.

V gene TRBV11-2 combines with J gene TRBJ1-4, with 7 bases lining up with TRBD1. The CDR3 is 13 residues long. The V segment lost 4 bases and the J segment 8 bases; nucleotides outside the gene matches: 4. Germline assignment: CDR1 SGHAT and CDR2 FQNNGV. This CDR3 reads CASSSWTGEKLFF. CDR3 sequence (DNA): TGTGCCAGCAGCTCCTGGACAGGAGAAAAACTGTTTTTT. Variable domain in full (rest from reference TRBV11-2 and TRBJ1-4): EAGVAQSPRYKIIEKRQSVAFWCNPISGHATLYWYQQILGQGPKLLIQFQNNGVVDDSQLPKDRFSAERLKGVDSTLKIQPAKLEDSAVYLCASSSWTGEKLFFGSGTQLSVL.

V gene TRBV5-4 combines with J gene TRBJ2-7; 7 bases are a match to TRBD2. V lost 4 bases, J lost 3 bases, and 7 bases stayed unmatched. The CDR3 covers 14 residues. Per germline, CDR1 SGHNT and CDR2 YYREEE (reference sequence). The CDR3 DNA is TGTGCCAGCAGCAACGGACTAGAGAACTACGAGCAGTACTTC. Translation gives CASSNGLENYEQYF.